A selection of T cell receptor beta chains follows, all from one sample in a study of CD8 T cells in ankylosing spondylitis. TCRdb fed the 5' RACE reads into MiXCR, producing one record per CDR3 protein. Counted here are over 600,000 distinct CDR3 sequences, around 17% occurring once; the ten biggest clones make up 15% to 20%. The sequenced sample consisted of blood, either unsorted or a sorted T cell fraction (not recorded which). All receptors derive from a male donor with ankylosing spondylitis. Each CDR3 is given with its conserved first and last residue. The order of the fields is V gene, CDR3 length, CDR3 protein.

>TRBV12-3/TRBV12-4|14
CASSYGGSNYGYTF
>TRBV5-6|16
CASSPGTGGLNYGYTF
>TRBV18|14
CASSPSSTGNEQYF
>TRBV11-2|15
CASSTAGAGGETQYF
>TRBV28|15
CASTVGVSWRHEQYF
>TRBV12-3/TRBV12-4|16
CASSSWGASGGETQYF
>TRBV4-1|14
CASSGTGGTYGYTF
>TRBV10-3|13
CAIGTGVRNEQFF
>TRBV11-2|14
CASRRGGAVYGYTF
>TRBV2|15
CASSPGDRAGQPQHF
>TRBV20-1|10
CSARNGELFF
>TRBV7-9|12
CATPTGRNEQYF
>TRBV20-1|12
CSAPFLTYEQFF
>TRBV29-1|16
CSVEDPRLAGSNEQYF
>TRBV7-8|16
CASSLGWDRTNTEAFF
>TRBV20-1|14
CSALLPGGSYEQYF
>TRBV3-1|16
CASSQEVLLSYNEQFF
>TRBV4-1|14
CASSQTLAVTEAFF
>TRBV3-1|17
CASSQPRGGGSTDTQYF
>TRBV28|13
CATESTVNTEAFF
>TRBV20-1|12
CTPSGSEETQYF
>TRBV7-9|15
CASSSPGHSDDTQYF
>TRBV6-2/TRBV6-3|15
CASSYLASGRGEQFF
>TRBV5-6|15
CASSLAVSVPYGYTF
>TRBV4-3|15
CASSQLGSKSPEAFF
>TRBV5-6|16
CASSGGTGGEGQPQHF
>TRBV12-3/TRBV12-4|16
CASSYRQTGYNEKLFF
>TRBV20-1|15
CSAARGTGGQETQYF
>TRBV5-1|16
CASSSPGSGHYNEQFF
>TRBV5-5|14
CASSPDRDDTEAFF
>TRBV28|16
CASSFGLAGGTYEQYF
>TRBV6-1|13
CASSDRGSEKLFF
>TRBV4-1|16
CASSQDPGGRTGELFF
>TRBV5-1|16
CASSLGADKWHTEAFF
>TRBV6-1|14
CASSLAGNAYEQYF
>TRBV20-1|15
CSAARGAVSNQPQHF
>TRBV20-1|11
CSAYQGEKLFF
>TRBV20-1|20
CSASSMVWRTVRPSYNEQFF
>TRBV20-1|16
CSARFGGGSTYNEQFF
>TRBV7-8|15
CASSPFQGLDNEQFF
>TRBV6-5|16
CASSYSIGTSSGELFF
>TRBV12-3/TRBV12-4|13
CASSDRVADTQYF
>TRBV7-2|15
CASSYPGGMNTEAFF
>TRBV10-3|12
CAISESENTIYF
>TRBV2|16
CASRPGASGVHNEQFF
>TRBV11-2|21
CASSRPPRSRGSLGLPYEQYF
>TRBV12-3/TRBV12-4|12
CASSLGKGSQHF